The clone carrying this TCR beta chain was detected a few times. Its antigen is not known. V gave up 3 bases and J gave up 6 bases, with 18 bases separating them. Germline V CDR1 and CDR2: SNHLY, FYNNEI. The CDR3 extends over 16 amino acids. These data belong to a study of T cell responses to AZD1222 COVID-19 vaccine. Across the whole study: Timing groups of about 4 and about 12 weeks for second doses were pooled. Study results and limitations: Compared with day 0, the breadth and depth of the Spike-specific TCR repertoire rose significantly after two doses of AZD1222. A mostly white British donor set with more females was recruited, and clonal diversity was possibly underestimated.

The method was immunoSEQ multiplex PCR; TCRdb's version includes in-frame clones alone and lacks a portion of them. Of around 140,000 clones in the sample, 90% were seen once. This material consisted of peripheral blood, taken on day 0 of AZD1222 vaccination. The genes are TRBV2 and TRBJ2-1, with D maybe TRBD2 (6 bases). The clonotype originates from an adult in good health. The CDR3 is CASSDLSAGLRNEQFF. The CDR3 nucleotides read TGTGCCAGCAGTGATTTGTCGGCGGGACTTCGCAATGAGCAGTTCTTC.